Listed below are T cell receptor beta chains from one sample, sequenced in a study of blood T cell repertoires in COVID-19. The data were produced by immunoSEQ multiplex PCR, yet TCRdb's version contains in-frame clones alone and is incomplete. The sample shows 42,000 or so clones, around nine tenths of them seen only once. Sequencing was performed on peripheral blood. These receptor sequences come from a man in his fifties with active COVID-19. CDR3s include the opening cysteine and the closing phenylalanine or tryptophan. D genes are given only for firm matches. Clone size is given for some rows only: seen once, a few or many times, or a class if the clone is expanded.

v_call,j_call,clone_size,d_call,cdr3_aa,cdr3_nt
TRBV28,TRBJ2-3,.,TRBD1,CASSLRTGGASADTQYF,TGTGCCAGCAGTTTAAGAACAGGGGGCGCCTCCGCAGATACGCAGTATTTT
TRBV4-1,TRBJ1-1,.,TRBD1,CASSQGQGITEAFF,TGCGCCAGCAGCCAAGGACAGGGGATCACTGAAGCTTTCTTT
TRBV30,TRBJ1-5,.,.,CAWSVRTGLNQPQHF,TGTGCCTGGAGTGTACGAACAGGGCTCAATCAGCCCCAGCATTTT
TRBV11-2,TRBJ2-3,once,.,CASSLNPGSTDTQYF,TGTGCCAGCAGCTTAAACCCGGGGTCCACAGATACGCAGTATTTT
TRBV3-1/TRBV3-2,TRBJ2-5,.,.,CASSQELGQETQYF,TGTGCCAGCAGCCAAGAACTAGGGCAAGAGACCCAGTACTTC
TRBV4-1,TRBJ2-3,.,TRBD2,CASSQEREGPPYF,TGCGCCAGCAGCCAAGAAAGGGAGGGGCCTCCATATTTT
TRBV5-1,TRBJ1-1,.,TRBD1,CASSLTGGSGTEAFF,TGCGCCAGCAGCTTAACAGGGGGTTCCGGCACTGAAGCTTTCTTT
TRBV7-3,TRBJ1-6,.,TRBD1,CASSLMGQDNSPLHF,TGTGCCAGCAGCTTAATGGGACAGGATAATTCACCCCTCCACTTT
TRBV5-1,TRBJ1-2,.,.,CASSSGQINYGYTF,TGCGCCAGCAGCTCTGGACAGATTAACTATGGCTACACCTTC
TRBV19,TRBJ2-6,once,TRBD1,CASSIDRGANVLTF,TGTGCCAGTAGTATCGACAGGGGCGCCAACGTCCTGACTTTC
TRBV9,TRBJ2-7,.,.,CASSVDLVRSEQYF,TGTGCCAGCAGCGTAGATCTGGTTCGGAGCGAGCAGTACTTC
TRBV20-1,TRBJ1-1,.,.,CSARTEYEAFF,TGCAGTGCCCGGACAGAGTACGAAGCTTTCTTT
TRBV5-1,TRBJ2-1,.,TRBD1,CASSPPGQGYNEQFF,TGCGCCAGCAGCCCGCCGGGACAGGGTTACAATGAGCAGTTCTTC
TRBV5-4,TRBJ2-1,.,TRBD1,CASSFGQGGNEQFF,TGTGCCAGCAGCTTCGGACAGGGTGGCAATGAGCAGTTCTTC
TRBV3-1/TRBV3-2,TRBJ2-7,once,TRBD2,CASSQDPAGVYEQYF,TGTGCCAGCAGCCAAGACCCAGCGGGGGTCTACGAGCAGTACTTC
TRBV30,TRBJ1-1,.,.,CAWSVVRGPDGF,TGTGCCTGGAGTGTAGTCAGGGGCCCAGACGGCTTT
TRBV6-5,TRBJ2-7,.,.,CASSYSTGDLAYEQYF,TGTGCCAGCAGTTACTCGACCGGGGACTTGGCCTACGAGCAGTACTTC
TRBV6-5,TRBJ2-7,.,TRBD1,CASSYSRTGASEQYF,TGTGCCAGCAGTTACTCTCGGACAGGGGCCAGCGAGCAGTACTTC
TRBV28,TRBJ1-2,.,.,CASSLGSRQPKANYGYTF,TGTGCCAGCAGTTTAGGTTCGAGACAGCCGAAAGCTAACTATGGCTACACCTTC
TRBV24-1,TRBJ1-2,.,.,CATSDTLVFTGYSRSYTF,TGTGCCACCAGTGATACACTCGTTTTCACAGGGTATAGTAGGAGCTACACCTTC
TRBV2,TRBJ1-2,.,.,CASRGRGYGYTF,TGTGCCAGCAGGGGCCGGGGCTATGGCTACACCTTC
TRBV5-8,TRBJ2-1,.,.,CASSFLPLQEQFF,TGTGCCAGCAGCTTTCTTCCCCTCCAGGAGCAGTTCTTC
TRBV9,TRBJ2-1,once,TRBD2,CASSEGTNNEQFF,TGTGCCAGCAGCGAGGGGACTAACAATGAGCAGTTCTTC
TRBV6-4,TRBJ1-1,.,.,CASTPRGDHTEAFF,TGTGCCAGCACTCCTCGGGGGGATCACACTGAAGCTTTCTTT
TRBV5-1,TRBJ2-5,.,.,CASSLVSSETPGETQYF,TGCGCCAGCAGCTTGGTCTCCTCCGAAACTCCGGGAGAGACCCAGTACTTC
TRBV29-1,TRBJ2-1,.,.,CSVSGGTYNEQFF,TGCAGCGTTAGTGGCGGAACCTACAATGAGCAGTTCTTC
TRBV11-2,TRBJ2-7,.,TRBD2,CASTIGGNGYGHEQYF,TGTGCCAGCACCATCGGGGGGAACGGGTACGGGCACGAGCAGTACTTC
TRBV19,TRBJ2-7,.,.,CASSIGSGAYEQYF,TGTGCCAGTAGTATAGGTAGCGGAGCATACGAGCAGTACTTC
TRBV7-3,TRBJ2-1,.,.,CASSSRRGPGEQFF,TGTGCCAGCAGCTCGCGGCGCGGCCCCGGGGAGCAGTTCTTC
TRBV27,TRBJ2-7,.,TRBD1,CASSDRGPTNEQYF,TGTGCCAGCAGTGACAGGGGGCCCACCAACGAGCAGTACTTC
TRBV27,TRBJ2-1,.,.,CASSLRTLEGEQFF,TGTGCCAGCAGTCTCAGGACTCTAGAAGGGGAGCAGTTCTTC
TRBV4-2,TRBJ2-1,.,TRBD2,CASSQDSLGTNNNEQFF,TGTGCCAGCAGCCAAGATTCCCTCGGGACTAATAACAATGAGCAGTTCTTC
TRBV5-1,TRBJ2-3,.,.,CASSYFRDNTDTQYF,TGCGCCAGCAGCTACTTCCGGGACAACACAGATACGCAGTATTTT
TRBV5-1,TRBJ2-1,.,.,CASSWTSRGDEQFF,TGCGCCAGCAGTTGGACCAGCCGGGGTGATGAGCAGTTCTTC
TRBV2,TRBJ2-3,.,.,CASSEVGRSSTDTQYF,TGTGCCAGCAGTGAGGTGGGGAGGTCTAGCACAGATACGCAGTATTTT
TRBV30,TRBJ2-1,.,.,CAWSRGGNGEQFF,TGTGCCTGGTCGAGGGGCGGGAACGGTGAGCAGTTCTTC
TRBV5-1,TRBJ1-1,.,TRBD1,CASSFTGTGIMNTEAFF,TGCGCCAGCAGCTTTACCGGGACAGGGATAATGAACACTGAAGCTTTCTTT
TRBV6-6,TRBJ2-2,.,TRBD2,CASSHTSGRNTGELFF,TGTGCCAGCAGTCATACTAGCGGTAGGAACACCGGGGAGCTGTTTTTT
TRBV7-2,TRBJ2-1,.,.,CASSPPGVGVEQFF,TGTGCCAGCAGCCCACCCGGGGTTGGGGTTGAGCAGTTCTTC
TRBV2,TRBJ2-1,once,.,CASSERGTYNEQFF,TGTGCCAGCAGTGAAAGGGGAACCTACAATGAGCAGTTCTTC